This passage covers 5 T cell receptor beta chains from one sample sequenced in a study of T-cell reconstitution after alpha-beta-depleted transplantation in children. The TCRbeta library incorporated unique molecular identifiers. Using its own MiXCR run on the PCR reads, TCRdb lists one record per CDR3 protein. Among more than 550,000 distinct CDR3 sequences listed, about 10% were seen once. The material was PBMCs from the stem cell graft donor, obtained from the stem cell graft. The receptors stem from a human donor who donated a stem cell graft to a child with acute myeloid leukemia.

This clonotype was seen a few times. The chain couples TRBV27 to TRBJ2-3; TRBD2 aligns across 7 bases. CDR1 is MNHEY, CDR2 SMNVEV, per germline (reference sequence). V lost 5 bases to trimming and J lost 3 bases; unmatched junction nucleotides: 14. The CDR3 consists of 17 residues. The CDR3 spells CASSLPGLEGPTDTQYF. The CDR3 DNA sequence: TGTGCCAGCAGTCTTCCCGGACTAGAGGGACCTACAGATACGCAGTATTTT.

V and J are TRBV18 and TRBJ1-1, with D hard to call. Trimming cost V 5 bases and J 10 bases, with 23 bases left between them. CDR3 size: 15 residues. In germline, CDR1 is KGHSH, CDR2 LQKENI. CDR3 sequence reads: CASSDGVARNTRAFF. Here the CDR3 DNA reads TGTGCCAGCTCAGACGGCGTCGCGAGGAATACAAGAGCTTTCTTT.

In its sample, this clonotype was seen a few times. The chain joins TRBV7-9 to TRBJ2-2; 12 bases agree with TRBD2. Germline V CDR1 and CDR2: SEHNR, FQNEAQ (reference sequence). J lost 5 bases, V lost 5 bases, and 6 bases had no gene match. The CDR3 loop spans 16 amino acids. CDR3 region: CASSETSGRDTGELFF. CDR3 nucleotide sequence: TGTGCCAGCAGCGAGACTAGCGGGAGAGATACCGGGGAGCTGTTTTTT. The whole variable domain, remainder taken from reference TRBV7-9 and TRBJ2-2, is DTGVSQNPRHKITKRGQNVTFRCDPISEHNRLYWYRQTLGQGPEFLTYFQNEAQLEKSRLLSDRFSAERPKGSFSTLEIQRTEQGDSAMYLCASSETSGRDTGELFFGEGSRLTVL.

V gene TRBV7-9 combines with J gene TRBJ1-4; no reliable D call. From germline, CDR1 is SEHNR and CDR2 FQNEAQ (reference sequence). CDR3 length: 14 amino acids. Trimming stripped 3 bases from V and 0 bases from J, with 5 bases between. CDR3 DNA: TGTGCCAGCAGCTTTGAAGCAACTAATGAAAAACTGTTTTTT. Translation: CASSFEATNEKLFF.

This clonotype was counted at least ten times. The chain couples TRBV6-1 to TRBJ2-7; no reliable D call. This CDR3 is 12 amino acids long. Germline assignment: CDR1 MNHNS and CDR2 SASEGT. Trimming took 2 bases from V and 9 from J, leaving 11 bases between them. Written as DNA, the CDR3 is TGTGCCAGCAGTGAAACGTTGACGAGGCAGTACTTC. It codes for CASSETLTRQYF.